The clone carrying this TCR beta chain turned up a few times. This sample stems from a study of breast tumors, draining lymph nodes, adjacent tissues. Breast cancer patients provided tissue from their axillary draining lymph nodes. V shed 1 base and J 5 bases; nucleotides not matched to a gene: 3. Per the germline V gene, CDR1 is SNHLY and CDR2 is FYNNEI. The CDR3 is 14 amino acids. TCRdb itself ran the multiplex PCR reads through MiXCR, one entry per CDR3 protein. Here the sample spans 200,000 to 250,000 distinct CDR3 sequences, under 40% being singletons. J is TRBJ2-5 and V is TRBV2; 8 nucleotides agree with TRBD2. The sequenced sample consisted of axillary lymph node tissue. This TCR came from a female donor with breast cancer. Some clones in this sample may be carry-over from other donors' samples. In DNA form, the CDR3 reads TGTGCCAGCAGTGAAGGGGGCGGGAGGGAGACCCAGTACTTC. Translated: CASSEGGGRETQYF.